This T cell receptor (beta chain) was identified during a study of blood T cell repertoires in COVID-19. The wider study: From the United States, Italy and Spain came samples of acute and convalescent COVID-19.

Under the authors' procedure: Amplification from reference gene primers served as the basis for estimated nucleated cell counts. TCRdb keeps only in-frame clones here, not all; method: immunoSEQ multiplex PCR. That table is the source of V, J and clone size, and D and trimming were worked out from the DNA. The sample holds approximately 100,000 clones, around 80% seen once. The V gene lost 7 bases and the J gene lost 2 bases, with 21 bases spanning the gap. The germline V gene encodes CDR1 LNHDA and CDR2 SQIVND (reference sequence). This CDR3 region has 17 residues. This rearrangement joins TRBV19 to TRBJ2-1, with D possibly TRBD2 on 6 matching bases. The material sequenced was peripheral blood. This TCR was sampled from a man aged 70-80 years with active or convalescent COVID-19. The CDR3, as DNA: TGTGCCAGTACCGGCGGAACCGGGACTCCGACCTACAATGAGCAGTTCTTC. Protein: CASTGGTGTPTYNEQFF.